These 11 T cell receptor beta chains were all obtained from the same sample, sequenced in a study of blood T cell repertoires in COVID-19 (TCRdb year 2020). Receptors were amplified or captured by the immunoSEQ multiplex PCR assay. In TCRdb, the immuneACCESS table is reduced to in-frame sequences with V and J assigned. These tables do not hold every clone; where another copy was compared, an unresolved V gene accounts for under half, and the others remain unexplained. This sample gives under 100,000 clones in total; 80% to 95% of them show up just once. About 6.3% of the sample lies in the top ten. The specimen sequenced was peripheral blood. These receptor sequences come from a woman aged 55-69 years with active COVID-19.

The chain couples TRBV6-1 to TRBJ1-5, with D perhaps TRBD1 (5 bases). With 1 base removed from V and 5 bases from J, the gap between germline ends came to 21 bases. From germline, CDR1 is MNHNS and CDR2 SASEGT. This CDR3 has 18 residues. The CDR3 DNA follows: TGTGCCAGCAGTGAAGAGAGGGGAGGCCAGGGAATATATCAGCCCCAGCATTTT. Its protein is CASSEERGGQGIYQPQHF.

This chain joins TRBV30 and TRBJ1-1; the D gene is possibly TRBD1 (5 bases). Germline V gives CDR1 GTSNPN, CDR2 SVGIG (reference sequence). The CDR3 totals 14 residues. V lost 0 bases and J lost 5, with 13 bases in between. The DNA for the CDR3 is TGTGCCTGGAGTGTTCGCAGGGTAGGAACTGAAGCTTTCTTT. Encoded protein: CAWSVRRVGTEAFF.

CDR3 bases: TGTGCCAGCAGTGGGCAAGCGGCGGGGCAGTACTTC. Translation: CASSGQAAGQYF. V gene TRBV2 combines with J gene TRBJ2-7; possible D gene TRBD2, 5 bases. The CDR3 consists of 12 residues. Germline V gene data show CDR1 as SNHLY and CDR2 as FYNNEI. Trimming pared 4 bases from V and 9 bases from J, leaving 13 bases between.

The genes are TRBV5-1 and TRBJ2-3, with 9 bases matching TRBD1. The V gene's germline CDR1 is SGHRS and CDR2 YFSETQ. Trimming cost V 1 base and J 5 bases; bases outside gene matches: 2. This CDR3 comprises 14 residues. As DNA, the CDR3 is TGCGCCAGCAGCTTGAACAGGGGGCTAGATACGCAGTATTTT. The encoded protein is CASSLNRGLDTQYF.

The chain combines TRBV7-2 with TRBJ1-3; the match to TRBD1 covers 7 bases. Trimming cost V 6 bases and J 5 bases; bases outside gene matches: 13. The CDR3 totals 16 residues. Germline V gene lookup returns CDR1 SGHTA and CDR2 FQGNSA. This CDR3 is CASSPRSGTVRNTIYF. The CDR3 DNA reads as TGTGCCAGCAGTCCTAGATCCGGGACAGTCAGAAACACCATATATTTT.

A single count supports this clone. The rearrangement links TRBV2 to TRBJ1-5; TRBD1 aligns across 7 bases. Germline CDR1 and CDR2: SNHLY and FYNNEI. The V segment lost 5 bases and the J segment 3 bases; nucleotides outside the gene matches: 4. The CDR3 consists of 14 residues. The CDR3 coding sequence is TGTGCCAGCAGTCGACAGGGTATCAATCAGCCCCAGCATTTT. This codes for CASSRQGINQPQHF.

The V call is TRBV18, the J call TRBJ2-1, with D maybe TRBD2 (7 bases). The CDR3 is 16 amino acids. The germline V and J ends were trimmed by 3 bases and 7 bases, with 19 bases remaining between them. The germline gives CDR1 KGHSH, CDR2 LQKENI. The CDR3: CASSPTGFLAANEQFF. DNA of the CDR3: TGTGCCAGCTCACCTACAGGGTTCCTAGCGGCGAATGAGCAGTTCTTC.

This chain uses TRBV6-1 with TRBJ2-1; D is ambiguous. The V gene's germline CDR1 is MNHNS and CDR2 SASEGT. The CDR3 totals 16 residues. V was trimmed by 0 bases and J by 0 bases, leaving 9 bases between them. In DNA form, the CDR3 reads TGTGCCAGCAGTGAAGCGGGCGTCCGCTCCTACAATGAGCAGTTCTTC. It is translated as CASSEAGVRSYNEQFF.

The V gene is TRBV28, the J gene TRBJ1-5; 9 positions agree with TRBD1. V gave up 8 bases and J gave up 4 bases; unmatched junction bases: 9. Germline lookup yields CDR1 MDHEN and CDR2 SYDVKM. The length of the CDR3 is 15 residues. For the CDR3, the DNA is TGTGCCAGCGCCGCGAACAGGGGGCCGAATCAGCCCCAGCATTTT. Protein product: CASAANRGPNQPQHF.

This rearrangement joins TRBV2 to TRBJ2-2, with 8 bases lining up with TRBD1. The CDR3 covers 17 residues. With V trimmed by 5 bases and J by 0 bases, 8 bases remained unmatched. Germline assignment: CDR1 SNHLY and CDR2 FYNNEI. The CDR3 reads CASSRDRTLANTGELFF. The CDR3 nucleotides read TGTGCCAGCAGTCGGGACAGGACTCTTGCGAACACCGGGGAGCTGTTTTTT. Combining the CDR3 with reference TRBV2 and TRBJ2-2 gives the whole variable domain EPEVTQTPSHQVTQMGQEVILRCVPISNHLYFYWYRQILGQKVEFLVSFYNNEISEKSEIFDDQFSVERPDGSNFTLKIRSTKLEDSAMYFCASSRDRTLANTGELFFGEGSRLTVL.

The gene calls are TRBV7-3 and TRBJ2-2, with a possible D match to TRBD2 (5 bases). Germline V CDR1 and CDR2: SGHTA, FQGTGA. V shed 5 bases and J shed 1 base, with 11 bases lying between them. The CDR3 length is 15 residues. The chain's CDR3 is CASSPARENTGELFF. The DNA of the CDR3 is TGTGCCAGCAGCCCGGCACGGGAGAACACCGGGGAGCTGTTTTTT.